A single sample is the source of the 8 T cell receptor beta chains below, sequenced in a study of blood T cell repertoires in COVID-19. This table comes from immunoSEQ multiplex PCR, and its TCRdb copy is limited to in-frame clones, with some not included. This sample carries 200,000 to 250,000 clones, 80% to 90% of them seen once, and the ten largest clones take around 1.5%. The sequenced sample consisted of peripheral blood. The receptors were gathered from a man older than 75 with acute or convalescent COVID-19.

The V and J genes are TRBV9 and TRBJ1-4; 10 positions match TRBD1. CDR1 SGDLS and CDR2 YYNGEE come from the germline V gene. The junction had 4 bases not matched to a gene; V was cut back by 0 bases and J by 8 bases. This CDR3 has 15 residues. The CDR3 is CASSVEGTGVEKLFF. In nucleotides, the CDR3 is TGTGCCAGCAGCGTAGAAGGGACAGGGGTCGAAAAACTGTTTTTT.

This chain links TRBV15 with TRBJ1-5; 7 nucleotides line up with TRBD1. The V segment lost 1 base and the J segment 7 bases; nucleotides outside the gene matches: 4. The CDR3 has 14 amino acids. Germline V gene sequence: CDR1 LNHNV, CDR2 YYDKDF (reference sequence). The CDR3 region has the DNA TGTGCCACCAGCAGAGGGATACAGGGGCAGCCCCAGCATTTT. It encodes CATSRGIQGQPQHF.

With regard to this clone: The sample carries other DNA sequences with the same CDR3. This chain joins TRBV11-2 and TRBJ1-5; TRBD1 agrees at 8 bases. The germline CDR1 and CDR2 sequences are SGHAT and FQNNGV. CDR3 length equals 15 residues. V gave up 5 bases and J gave up 4 bases; unmatched junction bases: 7. This CDR3 reads CASSRDRGSNQPQHF. In nucleotides, the CDR3 is TGTGCCAGCAGCCGAGACAGGGGAAGTAATCAGCCCCAGCATTTT.

This chain joins TRBV5-1 and TRBJ1-5, with D unclear. The CDR3 is 16 amino acids. The germline CDR1 and CDR2 sequences are SGHRS and YFSETQ. V lost 0 bases, J lost 2 bases, and 12 bases lay in between. CDR3 region: CASSLEARSGNQPQHF. The DNA of the CDR3 is TGCGCCAGCAGCTTGGAAGCCAGAAGCGGCAATCAGCCCCAGCATTTT.

This chain joins TRBV2 and TRBJ1-1; D perhaps matches TRBD1 (6 bases). The germline V and J ends were trimmed by 6 bases and 5 bases, with 19 bases remaining between them. The CDR3 loop spans 15 amino acids. Germline V gene sequence: CDR1 SNHLY, CDR2 FYNNEI. As DNA, the CDR3 is TGTGCCAGCAGAGGTAGTAGGGGGGGCGTTACTGAAGCTTTCTTT. Encoded protein: CASRGSRGGVTEAFF.

The chain joins TRBV3-1 (or the pseudogene TRBV3-2) to TRBJ2-3; TRBD2 agrees at 8 bases. The CDR3 contains 17 residues. V shed 4 bases, J shed 0 bases, and the junction held 9 bases outside the gene matches. The germline V gene encodes CDR1 LGHDT and CDR2 YNNKEL (reference sequence). CDR3 in amino acids: CASSPSGGRSSTDTQYF. DNA of the CDR3: TGTGCCAGCAGCCCCTCTGGCGGGAGGAGCAGCACAGATACGCAGTATTTT.

A single count supports this clone. J is TRBJ1-2 and V is TRBV28, with 9 positions matching TRBD1. The germline CDR1 and CDR2 sequences are MDHEN and SYDVKM. The CDR3 loop spans 15 amino acids. V was clipped by 6 bases and J by 8 bases; unmatched bases: 13. CDR3 amino acids: CASRGDRVGSEGYTF. CDR3 DNA sequence: TGTGCCAGCAGGGGGGACAGGGTGGGGTCTGAAGGCTACACCTTC.

The rearrangement joins TRBV7-2 to TRBJ2-3; TRBD1 might be the D (6 bases). Germline loops: CDR1 SGHTA, CDR2 FQGNSA. V dropped 5 bases and J dropped 0 bases, with 15 bases sitting between them. The length of the CDR3 is 16 residues. Here the CDR3 DNA reads TGTGCCAGCAGCCAACAGGGAGACCCTAGCACAGATACGCAGTATTTT. Translating gives CASSQQGDPSTDTQYF.